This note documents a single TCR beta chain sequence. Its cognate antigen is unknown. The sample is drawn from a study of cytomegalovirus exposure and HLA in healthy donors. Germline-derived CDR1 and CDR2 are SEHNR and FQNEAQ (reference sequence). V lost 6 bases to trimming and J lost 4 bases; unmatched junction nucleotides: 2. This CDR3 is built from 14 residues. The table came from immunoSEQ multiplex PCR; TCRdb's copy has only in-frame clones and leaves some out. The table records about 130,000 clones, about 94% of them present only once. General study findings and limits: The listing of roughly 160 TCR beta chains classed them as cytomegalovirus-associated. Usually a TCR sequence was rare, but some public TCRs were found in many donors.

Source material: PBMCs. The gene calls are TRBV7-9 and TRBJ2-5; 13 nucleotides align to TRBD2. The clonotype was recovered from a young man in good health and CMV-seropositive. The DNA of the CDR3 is TGTGCCAGCAGTCGGACTAGCGGGAGAGAGACCCAGTACTTC. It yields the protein CASSRTSGRETQYF.